Listed below are T cell receptor beta chains from one sample, sequenced in a study of CD8 T cells in ankylosing spondylitis. Using its own MiXCR run on the 5' RACE reads, TCRdb lists one record per CDR3 protein. The data contain approximately 140,000 distinct CDR3 sequences, roughly 8.8% of them singletons. Sequencing was done on a sample of synovial fluid, either unsorted or a sorted T cell fraction (not recorded which). These receptor sequences come from a male donor with ankylosing spondylitis. Both conserved end residues are part of each CDR3. D genes are given only for firm matches. A row's size may be missing; if present it is once, few, many or a size class.

D: NA
J: TRBJ2-5
size: many
V: TRBV7-2
CDR3: CASSMGLGGETQYF

D: TRBD1
J: TRBJ1-1
size: few
V: TRBV9
CDR3: CASGRQGGRGTEAFF

D: TRBD2
J: TRBJ2-2
size: NA
V: TRBV28
CDR3: CASSPRREGWELFF

D: TRBD1
J: TRBJ1-4
size: many
V: TRBV4-3
CDR3: CASSSTGEGEKLFF

D: NA
J: TRBJ2-3
size: many
V: TRBV20-1
CDR3: CSAPSRGTQYF

D: NA
J: TRBJ1-1
size: few
V: TRBV28
CDR3: CASSFVGGILEAFF

D: TRBD1
J: TRBJ1-1
size: many
V: TRBV4-3
CDR3: CASSQEQGVNTEAFF

D: NA
J: TRBJ1-1
size: many
V: TRBV21-1
CDR3: CASSNQTGRVEAFF

D: TRBD2
J: TRBJ2-1
size: few
V: TRBV18
CDR3: CASSPGRVSGRTHNEQFF

D: NA
J: TRBJ2-7
size: NA
V: TRBV6-6
CDR3: CASSYGEWYEQYF

D: NA
J: TRBJ1-1
size: many
V: TRBV4-2
CDR3: CASSQDGWMYTEAFF

D: NA
J: TRBJ2-7
size: many
V: TRBV5-1
CDR3: CASTVYAASSYEQYF

D: NA
J: TRBJ1-5
size: few
V: TRBV20-1
CDR3: CSAREGLDQPQHF

D: NA
J: TRBJ2-1
size: NA
V: TRBV20-1
CDR3: CSVRGRAPALANNEQFF

D: TRBD1
J: TRBJ2-7
size: many
V: TRBV2
CDR3: CASSEDITGAYEQYF

D: TRBD1
J: TRBJ1-2
size: many
V: TRBV5-1
CDR3: CASSAGQVLNYGYTF